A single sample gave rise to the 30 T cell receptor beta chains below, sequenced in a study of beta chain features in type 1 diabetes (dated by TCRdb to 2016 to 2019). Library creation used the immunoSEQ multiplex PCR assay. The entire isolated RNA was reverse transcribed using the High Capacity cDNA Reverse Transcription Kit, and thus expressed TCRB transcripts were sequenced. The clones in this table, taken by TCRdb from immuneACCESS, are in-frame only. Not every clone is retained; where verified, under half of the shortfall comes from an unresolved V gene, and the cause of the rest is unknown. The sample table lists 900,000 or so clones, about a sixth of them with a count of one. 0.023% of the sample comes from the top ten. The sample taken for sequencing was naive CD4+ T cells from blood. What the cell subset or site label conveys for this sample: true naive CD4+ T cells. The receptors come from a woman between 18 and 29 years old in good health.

The CDR3 loop is CASSRPLAGHEQFF. The CDR3 DNA is TGTGCCAGCAGCCGTCCTCTAGCGGGCCATGAGCAGTTCTTC. The rearrangement uses TRBV14 and TRBJ2-1; 8 positions agree with TRBD2. Germline CDR1 is SGHDN and CDR2 is FVKESK. The CDR3 length is 14 residues. The junction had 7 bases not matched to a gene; V was cut back by 4 bases and J by 8 bases.

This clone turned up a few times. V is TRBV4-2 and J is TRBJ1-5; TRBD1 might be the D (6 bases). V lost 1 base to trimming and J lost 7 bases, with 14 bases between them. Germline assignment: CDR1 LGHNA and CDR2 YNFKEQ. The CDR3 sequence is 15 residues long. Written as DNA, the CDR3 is TGTGCCAGCAGCCAAGTTCAAGGGGGGTGGCAGCCCCAGCATTTT. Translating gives CASSQVQGGWQPQHF.

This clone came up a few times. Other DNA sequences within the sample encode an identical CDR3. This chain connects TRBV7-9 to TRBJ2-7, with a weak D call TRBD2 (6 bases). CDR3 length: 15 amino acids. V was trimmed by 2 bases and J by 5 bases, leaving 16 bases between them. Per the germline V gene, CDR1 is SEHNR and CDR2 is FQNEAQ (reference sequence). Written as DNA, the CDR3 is TGTGCCAGCAGCTTACCGCGGGGCGGGCCCCACGAGCAGTACTTC. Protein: CASSLPRGGPHEQYF. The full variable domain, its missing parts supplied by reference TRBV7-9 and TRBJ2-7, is DTGVSQNPRHKITKRGQNVTFRCDPISEHNRLYWYRQTLGQGPEFLTYFQNEAQLEKSRLLSDRFSAERPKGSFSTLEIQRTEQGDSAMYLCASSLPRGGPHEQYFGPGTRLTVT.

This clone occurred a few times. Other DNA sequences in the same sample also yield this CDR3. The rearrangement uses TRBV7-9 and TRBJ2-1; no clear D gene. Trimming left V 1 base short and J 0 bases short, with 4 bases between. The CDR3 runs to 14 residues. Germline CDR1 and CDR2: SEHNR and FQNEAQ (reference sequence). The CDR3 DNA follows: TGTGCCAGCAGCTTAGTCTCCTCCTACAATGAGCAGTTCTTC. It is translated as CASSLVSSYNEQFF.

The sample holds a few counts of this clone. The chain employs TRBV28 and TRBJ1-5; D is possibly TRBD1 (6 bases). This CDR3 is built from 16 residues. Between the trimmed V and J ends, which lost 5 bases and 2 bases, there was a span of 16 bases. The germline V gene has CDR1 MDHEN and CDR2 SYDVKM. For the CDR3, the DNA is TGTGCCAGCAGTCGCTACTACAGGGTACGCAATCAGCCCCAGCATTTT. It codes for CASSRYYRVRNQPQHF.

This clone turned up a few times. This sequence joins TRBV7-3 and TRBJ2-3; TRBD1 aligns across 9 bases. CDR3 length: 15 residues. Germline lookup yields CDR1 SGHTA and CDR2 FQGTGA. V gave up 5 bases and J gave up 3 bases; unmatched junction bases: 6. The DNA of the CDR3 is TGTGCCAGCAGCCGGTCCGGGACAGGGACAGATACGCAGTATTTT. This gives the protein CASSRSGTGTDTQYF.

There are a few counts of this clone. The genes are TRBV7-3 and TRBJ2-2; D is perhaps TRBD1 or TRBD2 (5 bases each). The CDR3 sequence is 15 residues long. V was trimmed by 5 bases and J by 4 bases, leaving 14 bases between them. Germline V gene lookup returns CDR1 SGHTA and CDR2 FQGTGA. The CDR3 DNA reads TGTGCCAGCAGCCCGGACCTTGGGGGCACCGGGGAGCTGTTTTTT. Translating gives CASSPDLGGTGELFF.

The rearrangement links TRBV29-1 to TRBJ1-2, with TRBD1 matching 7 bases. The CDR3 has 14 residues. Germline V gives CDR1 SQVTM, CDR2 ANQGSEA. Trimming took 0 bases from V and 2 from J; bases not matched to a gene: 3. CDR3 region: CSVEDQQGNYGYTF. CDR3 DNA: TGCAGCGTTGAAGATCAACAGGGGAACTATGGCTACACCTTC.

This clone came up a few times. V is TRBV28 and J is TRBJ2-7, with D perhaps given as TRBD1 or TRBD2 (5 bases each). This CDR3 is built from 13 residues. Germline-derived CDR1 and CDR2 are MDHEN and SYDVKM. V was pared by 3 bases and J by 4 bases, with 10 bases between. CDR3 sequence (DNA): TGTGCCAGCAGTTTTGGCAGGGAGTACGAGCAGTACTTC. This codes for CASSFGREYEQYF. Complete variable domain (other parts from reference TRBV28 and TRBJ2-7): DVKVTQSSRYLVKRTGEKVFLECVQDMDHENMFWYRQDPGLGLRLIYFSYDVKMKEKGDIPEGYSVSREKKERFSLILESASTNQTSMYLCASSFGREYEQYFGPGTRLTVT.

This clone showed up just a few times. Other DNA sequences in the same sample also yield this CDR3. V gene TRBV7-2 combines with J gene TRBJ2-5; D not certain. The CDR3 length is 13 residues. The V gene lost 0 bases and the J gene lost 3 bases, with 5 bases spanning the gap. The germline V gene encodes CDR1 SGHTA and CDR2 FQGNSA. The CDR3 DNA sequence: TGTGCCAGCAGCTTAGCTGGAAAAGAGACCCAGTACTTC. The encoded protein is CASSLAGKETQYF.

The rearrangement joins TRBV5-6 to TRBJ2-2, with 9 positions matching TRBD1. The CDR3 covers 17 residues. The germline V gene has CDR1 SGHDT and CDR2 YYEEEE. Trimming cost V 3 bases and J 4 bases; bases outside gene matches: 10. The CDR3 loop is CASSSLGGDRATGELFF. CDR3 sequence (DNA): TGTGCCAGCAGCTCCCTCGGCGGGGACAGGGCCACCGGGGAGCTGTTTTTT.

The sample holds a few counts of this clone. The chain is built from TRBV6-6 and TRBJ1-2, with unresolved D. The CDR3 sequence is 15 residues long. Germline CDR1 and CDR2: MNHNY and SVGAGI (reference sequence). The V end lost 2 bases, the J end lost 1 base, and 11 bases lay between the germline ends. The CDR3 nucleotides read TGTGCCAGCAGTTACAAGGGAGTCTTTAACTATGGCTACACCTTC. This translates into CASSYKGVFNYGYTF.

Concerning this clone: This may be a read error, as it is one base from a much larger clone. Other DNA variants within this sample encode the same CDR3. CDR3 DNA: TGTGCCAGCAGTTTGGTGTACAATGAGCAGTTCTTC. Translation gives CASSLVYNEQFF. The chain is built from TRBV28 and TRBJ2-1; no clear D. V gave up 3 bases and J gave up 4 bases, with 4 bases separating them. The CDR3 length is 12 residues. Germline loops: CDR1 MDHEN, CDR2 SYDVKM.

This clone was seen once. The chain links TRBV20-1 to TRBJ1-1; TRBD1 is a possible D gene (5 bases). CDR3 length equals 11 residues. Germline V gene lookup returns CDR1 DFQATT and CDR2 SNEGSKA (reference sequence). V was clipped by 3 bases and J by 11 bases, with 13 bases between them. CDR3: CSASGTRSAFF. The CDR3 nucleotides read TGCAGTGCTAGCGGGACGCGATCGGCTTTCTTT.

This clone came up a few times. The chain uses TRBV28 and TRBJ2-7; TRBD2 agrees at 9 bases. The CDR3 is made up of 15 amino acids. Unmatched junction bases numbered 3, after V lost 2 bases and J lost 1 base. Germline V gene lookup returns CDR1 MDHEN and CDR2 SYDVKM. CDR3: CASSLRLAGSYEQYF. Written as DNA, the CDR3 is TGTGCCAGCAGTTTACGGCTAGCGGGGTCCTACGAGCAGTACTTC.

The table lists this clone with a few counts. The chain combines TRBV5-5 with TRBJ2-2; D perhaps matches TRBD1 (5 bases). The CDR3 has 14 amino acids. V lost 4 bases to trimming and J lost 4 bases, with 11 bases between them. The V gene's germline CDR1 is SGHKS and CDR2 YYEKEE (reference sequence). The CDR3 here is CASSGSRVTGELFF. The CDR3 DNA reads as TGTGCCAGCAGCGGTTCCAGGGTCACCGGGGAGCTGTTTTTT.

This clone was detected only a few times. Here the CDR3 reads CASSDKFGGTPSYNEQFF. The CDR3 nucleotides read TGTGCCAGCAGTGACAAGTTCGGAGGGACTCCCTCATACAATGAGCAGTTCTTC. The chain couples TRBV6-1 to TRBJ2-1; TRBD2 might be the D (6 bases). CDR1 and CDR2 from the germline V gene are MNHNS and SASEGT. The V and J ends lost 3 bases and 4 bases respectively, with 22 bases between them. This CDR3 has 18 residues.

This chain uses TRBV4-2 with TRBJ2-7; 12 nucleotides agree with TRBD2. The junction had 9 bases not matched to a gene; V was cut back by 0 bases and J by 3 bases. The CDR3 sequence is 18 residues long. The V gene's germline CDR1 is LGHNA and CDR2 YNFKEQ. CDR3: CASSQDSNRLAGVYEQYF. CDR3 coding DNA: TGTGCCAGCAGCCAAGACAGTAACCGACTAGCGGGAGTCTACGAGCAGTACTTC.

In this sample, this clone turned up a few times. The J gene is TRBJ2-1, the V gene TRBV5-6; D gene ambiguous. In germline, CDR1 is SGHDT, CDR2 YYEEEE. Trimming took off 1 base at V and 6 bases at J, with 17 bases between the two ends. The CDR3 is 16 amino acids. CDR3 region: CASSLWRRHTVNEQFF. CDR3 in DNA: TGTGCCAGCAGCTTGTGGCGGCGGCACACAGTCAATGAGCAGTTCTTC.

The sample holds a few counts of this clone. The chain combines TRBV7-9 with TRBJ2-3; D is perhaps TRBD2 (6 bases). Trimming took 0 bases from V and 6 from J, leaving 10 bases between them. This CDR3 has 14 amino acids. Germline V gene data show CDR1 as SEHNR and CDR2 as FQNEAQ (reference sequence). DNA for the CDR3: TGTGCCAGCAGCTTAGCAGGGACTTGGGATACGCAGTATTTT. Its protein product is CASSLAGTWDTQYF.

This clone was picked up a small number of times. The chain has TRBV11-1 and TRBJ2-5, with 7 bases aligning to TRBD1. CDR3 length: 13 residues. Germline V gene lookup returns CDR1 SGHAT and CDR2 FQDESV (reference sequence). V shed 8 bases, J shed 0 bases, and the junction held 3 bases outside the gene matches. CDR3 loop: CASSGTDQETQYF. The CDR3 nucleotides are TGTGCCAGCTCCGGGACAGACCAAGAGACCCAGTACTTC.

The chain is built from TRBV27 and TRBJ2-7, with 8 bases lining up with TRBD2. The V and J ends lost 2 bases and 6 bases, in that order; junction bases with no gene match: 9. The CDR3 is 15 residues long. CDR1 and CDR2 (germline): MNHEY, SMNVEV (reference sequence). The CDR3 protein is CASSLKIGSGSEQYF. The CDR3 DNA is TGTGCCAGCAGTTTAAAAATCGGGAGCGGGAGCGAGCAGTACTTC.

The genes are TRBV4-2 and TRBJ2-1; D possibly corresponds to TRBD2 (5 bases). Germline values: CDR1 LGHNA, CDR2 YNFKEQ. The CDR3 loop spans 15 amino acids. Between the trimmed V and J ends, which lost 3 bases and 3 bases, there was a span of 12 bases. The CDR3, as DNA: TGTGCCAGCAGCCATAGCGACGGGATCTACAATGAGCAGTTCTTC. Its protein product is CASSHSDGIYNEQFF.

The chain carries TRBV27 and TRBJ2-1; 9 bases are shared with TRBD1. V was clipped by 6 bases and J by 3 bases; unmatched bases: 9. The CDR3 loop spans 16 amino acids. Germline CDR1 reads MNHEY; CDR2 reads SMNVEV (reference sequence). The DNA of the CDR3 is TGTGCCAGCAGCACCAGCCGGGACAGGGTCTACAATGAGCAGTTCTTC. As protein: CASSTSRDRVYNEQFF.

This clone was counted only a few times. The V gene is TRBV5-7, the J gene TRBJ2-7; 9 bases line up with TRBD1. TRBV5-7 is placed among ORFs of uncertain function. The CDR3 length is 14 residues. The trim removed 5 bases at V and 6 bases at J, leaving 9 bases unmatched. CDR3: CASSFGQGLCEQYF. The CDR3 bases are TGTGCCAGCAGTTTTGGACAGGGGCTGTGCGAGCAGTACTTC.

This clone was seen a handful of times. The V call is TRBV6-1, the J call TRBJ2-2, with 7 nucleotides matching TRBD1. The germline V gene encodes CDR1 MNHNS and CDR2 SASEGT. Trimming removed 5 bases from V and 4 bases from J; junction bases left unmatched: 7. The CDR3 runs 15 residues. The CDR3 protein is CASSLRTGLTGELFF. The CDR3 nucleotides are TGTGCCAGCAGTCTGAGGACAGGTCTCACCGGGGAGCTGTTTTTT.

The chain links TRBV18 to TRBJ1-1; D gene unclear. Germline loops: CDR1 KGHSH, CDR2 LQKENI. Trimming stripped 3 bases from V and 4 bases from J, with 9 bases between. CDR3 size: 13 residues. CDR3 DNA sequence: TGTGCCAGCTCACCCACTCCATTCACTGAAGCTTTCTTT. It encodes CASSPTPFTEAFF.

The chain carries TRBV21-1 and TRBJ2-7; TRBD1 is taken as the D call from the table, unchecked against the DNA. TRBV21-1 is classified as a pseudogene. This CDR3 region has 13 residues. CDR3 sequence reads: CASSTRGLYEQYF. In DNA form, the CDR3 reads TGTGCCAGCAGCACCAGGGGGCTCTACGAGCAGTACTTC.

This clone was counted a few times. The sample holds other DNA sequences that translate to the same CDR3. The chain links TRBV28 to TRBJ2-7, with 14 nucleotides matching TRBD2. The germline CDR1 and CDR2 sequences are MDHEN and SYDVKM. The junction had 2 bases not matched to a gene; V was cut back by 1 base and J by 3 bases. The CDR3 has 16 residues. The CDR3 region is CASSLSGTSGSYEQYF. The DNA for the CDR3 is TGTGCCAGCAGTTTATCGGGGACTAGCGGGAGCTACGAGCAGTACTTC.

The CDR3 reads CASSIGDSNQPQHF. CDR3 nucleotides: TGTGCCAGTAGTATTGGGGACAGCAATCAGCCCCAGCATTTT. The chain uses TRBV19 and TRBJ1-5; possible D gene TRBD1, 5 bases. CDR1 is LNHDA, CDR2 SQIVND, per germline (reference sequence). V gave up 3 bases and J gave up 1 base, with 7 bases separating them. The CDR3 contains 14 residues.